The 32 T cell receptor beta chains given below trace back to one sample, sequenced in a study of technical replicates of blood from a few donors. Profiling relied on immunoSEQ multiplex PCR, and the TCRdb table lists in-frame clones only, not all of them. The sample has over 70,000 clones, 90% to 98% seen once; the top ten hold around 0.18%. Sequenced material: T cells isolated from PBMCs. The receptors come from a human donor in good health.

V gene TRBV10-1 combines with J gene TRBJ1-1; TRBD1 is a possible D gene (6 bases). This CDR3 has 14 amino acids. In germline, CDR1 is WNHNN, CDR2 SYGVQD (reference sequence). V gave up 4 bases and J gave up 2 bases, with 11 bases separating them. As DNA, the CDR3 is TGCGCCAGCAGTGGGCAGGGGTCAAACACTGAAGCTTTCTTT. Protein: CASSGQGSNTEAFF.

The chain combines TRBV29-1 with TRBJ2-1; the match to TRBD1 covers 8 bases. Germline V CDR1 and CDR2: SQVTM, ANQGSEA. The V and J ends lost 1 base and 8 bases, in that order; junction bases with no gene match: 4. The CDR3 has 13 amino acids. CDR3 nucleotide sequence: TGCAGCGTTGAAGTAGACAGGGGAGATGAGCAGTTCTTC. This codes for CSVEVDRGDEQFF.

This chain joins TRBV7-9 and TRBJ2-4; no definite D call. From germline, CDR1 is SEHNR and CDR2 FQNEAQ (reference sequence). Trimming took off 3 bases at V and 2 bases at J, with 5 bases between the two ends. The CDR3 is 13 amino acids. The DNA of the CDR3 is TGTGCCAGCAGCTTTCCGTCCAAAAACATTCAGTACTTC. Translating it yields CASSFPSKNIQYF.

The chain combines TRBV10-1 with TRBJ2-3; the D gene is possibly TRBD2 (5 bases). CDR3 length: 19 residues. Germline-derived CDR1 and CDR2 are WNHNN and SYGVQD (reference sequence). Trimming shortened V by 4 bases and J by 0 bases, and 23 bases separated the two germline ends. The CDR3 loop reads CASSGLNGELQSSTDTQYF. For the CDR3, the DNA is TGCGCCAGCAGTGGATTAAACGGGGAACTTCAATCTAGCACAGATACGCAGTATTTT.

This clone showed up just once. The chain links TRBV4-1 to TRBJ2-7, with D tentatively TRBD1 (5 bases). Looked up from germline, CDR1 is MGHRA and CDR2 is YSYEKL. This CDR3 is 17 amino acids long. The V gene lost 1 base and the J gene lost 2 bases, with 18 bases spanning the gap. Here the CDR3 DNA reads TGCGCCAGCAGCCAAGGAGTTCAGGGCCCAGACACCTACGAGCAGTACTTC. Protein product: CASSQGVQGPDTYEQYF.

This chain uses TRBV5-5 with TRBJ2-7, with 7 bases matching TRBD1. V gave up 2 bases and J gave up 0 bases; unmatched junction bases: 2. The length of the CDR3 is 14 residues. Per germline, CDR1 SGHKS and CDR2 YYEKEE (reference sequence). CDR3 coding DNA: TGTGCCAGCAGCTTCGGGACAGTCTCCTACGAGCAGTACTTC. Protein: CASSFGTVSYEQYF. The full variable domain, with the rest looked up from reference TRBV5-5 and TRBJ2-7, is DAGVTQSPTHLIKTRGQQVTLRCSPISGHKSVSWYQQVLGQGPQFIFQYYEKEERGRGNFPDRFSARQFPNYSSELNVNALLLGDSALYLCASSFGTVSYEQYFGPGTRLTVT.

The chain's CDR3 is CASSQPTGFKNYGYTF. The CDR3 nucleotides read TGCGCCAGCAGCCAGCCGACAGGGTTTAAGAACTATGGCTACACCTTC. The chain carries TRBV4-1 and TRBJ1-2, with 7 bases matching TRBD1. Trimming took 3 bases from V and 2 from J; bases not matched to a gene: 9. Germline V CDR1 and CDR2: MGHRA, YSYEKL. CDR3 length: 16 residues.

The V call is TRBV9, the J call TRBJ2-1, with TRBD2 matching 7 bases. This CDR3 region has 16 residues. Germline CDR1 SGDLS, CDR2 YYNGEE. V dropped 4 bases and J dropped 3; count of bases not matched to a gene: 10. The CDR3 here is CASSPSGAGNYNEQFF. CDR3 coding DNA: TGTGCCAGCAGCCCATCTGGAGCGGGAAACTACAATGAGCAGTTCTTC.

The sample holds one count of this clone. The chain combines TRBV5-1 with TRBJ2-1, with 9 positions matching TRBD2. V dropped 0 bases and J dropped 9; count of bases not matched to a gene: 10. This CDR3 region has 16 residues. CDR1 is SGHRS, CDR2 YFSETQ, per germline. CDR3 in DNA: TGCGCCAGCAGCTTGGGGGCGGGAGGGCCCGGGGCTGAGCAGTTCTTC. Translating it yields CASSLGAGGPGAEQFF.

This chain uses TRBV11-2 with TRBJ1-2, with 10 bases matching TRBD1. Trimming cost V 4 bases and J 5 bases; bases outside gene matches: 7. Germline assignment: CDR1 SGHAT and CDR2 FQNNGV. This CDR3 comprises 15 residues. The chain's CDR3 is CASSSYRDRGYGYTF. The CDR3 bases are TGTGCCAGCAGCTCGTACCGGGACAGGGGTTATGGCTACACCTTC.

The chain links TRBV30 to TRBJ1-2; TRBD1 agrees at 8 bases. With V trimmed by 7 bases and J by 6 bases, 4 bases remained unmatched. CDR1 is GTSNPN, CDR2 SVGIG, per germline (reference sequence). This CDR3 spans 11 amino acids. The CDR3 region has the DNA TGTGCCTCGGACAGGGTAAATGGCTACACCTTC. As protein: CASDRVNGYTF.

In this sample, this clone turned up a few times. At one of its ends the junction is not consistent with the germline gene, which may arise from a read error. Written as DNA, the CDR3 is TGTGCTAGCAGCCTGGACAGGGACGGGGAGACCCAGTACTTC. This codes for CASSLDRDGETQYF. V gene TRBV7-7 combines with J gene TRBJ2-5, with 8 bases lining up with TRBD1. The CDR3 length is 14 residues. Germline V gene sequence: CDR1 SSHAT, CDR2 FNYEAQ (reference sequence).

The chain's CDR3 is CASRGSRADNYGYTF. CDR3 coding DNA: TGTGCCAGCAGGGGCTCGAGGGCGGACAACTATGGCTACACCTTC. This sequence joins TRBV6-5 and TRBJ1-2; unclear D gene. The CDR3 is made up of 15 amino acids. With 6 bases removed from V and 2 bases from J, the gap between germline ends came to 16 bases. Germline V gene lookup returns CDR1 MNHEY and CDR2 SVGAGI.

The chain couples TRBV19 to TRBJ2-1, with 8 bases matching TRBD2. Trimming removed 3 bases from V and 7 bases from J; junction bases left unmatched: 8. The CDR3 consists of 15 residues. Germline V gene data show CDR1 as LNHDA and CDR2 as SQIVND (reference sequence). The CDR3 sequence is CASSIAGGVLNEQFF. The CDR3 DNA is TGTGCCAGTAGTATTGCGGGAGGAGTATTAAATGAGCAGTTCTTC.

The rearrangement uses TRBV6-1 and TRBJ1-1, with D possibly matching TRBD1 (5 bases). V was cut by 4 bases and J by 7 bases, with 16 bases left in between. There are 14 residues in the CDR3. CDR1 is MNHNS, CDR2 SASEGT, per germline. CDR3: CASSGDMTVREAFF. CDR3 sequence (DNA): TGTGCCAGCAGTGGGGATATGACAGTTCGTGAAGCTTTCTTT.

The chain recombines TRBV7-8 with TRBJ2-1; D not resolved. V was clipped by 2 bases and J by 10 bases, with 21 bases between them. The CDR3 sequence is 16 residues long. Germline V lookup: CDR1 SGHVS, CDR2 FQNEAQ. The CDR3 loop reads CASSLSFLGGDGEQFF. The DNA of the CDR3 is TGTGCCAGCAGCTTATCGTTTTTAGGTGGAGATGGGGAGCAGTTCTTC.

This chain joins TRBV7-9 and TRBJ2-1; D is undetermined. V was pared by 2 bases and J by 9 bases, with 8 bases between. Germline CDR1 is SEHNR and CDR2 is FQNEAQ (reference sequence). The length of the CDR3 is 12 residues. This CDR3 is CASSLHGSEQFF. The DNA of the CDR3 is TGTGCCAGCAGCTTACACGGGTCTGAGCAGTTCTTC.

The chain recombines TRBV27 with TRBJ1-2, with D unresolved. V lost 3 bases to trimming and J lost 4 bases, with 9 bases between them. The CDR3 spans 13 residues. Looked up from germline, CDR1 is MNHEY and CDR2 is SMNVEV (reference sequence). CDR3 protein: CASSLRESYGYTF. In nucleotides, the CDR3 is TGTGCCAGCAGTTTGAGGGAGAGCTATGGCTACACCTTC.

DNA of the CDR3: TGCAGCGTTGTTCTGGCGAACACTGAAGCTTTCTTT. The encoded protein is CSVVLANTEAFF. The genes are TRBV29-1 and TRBJ1-1; D gene uncertain. Germline values: CDR1 SQVTM, CDR2 ANQGSEA. The CDR3 is made up of 12 amino acids. With 4 bases removed from V and 1 base from J, the gap between germline ends came to 7 bases.

The chain employs TRBV28 and TRBJ1-5; D is uncertain. Germline assignment: CDR1 MDHEN and CDR2 SYDVKM. There are 13 residues in the CDR3. V lost 2 bases to trimming and J lost 0 bases, with 2 bases between them. The CDR3 here is CASSLRSNQPQHF. The CDR3 nucleotides are TGTGCCAGCAGTTTACGTAGCAATCAGCCCCAGCATTTT. Complete variable domain (other parts from reference TRBV28 and TRBJ1-5): DVKVTQSSRYLVKRTGEKVFLECVQDMDHENMFWYRQDPGLGLRLIYFSYDVKMKEKGDIPEGYSVSREKKERFSLILESASTNQTSMYLCASSLRSNQPQHFGDGTRLSIL.

A single count supports this clone. CDR3 sequence reads: CASSYDRHTLDTEAFF. In nucleotides, the CDR3 is TGTGCCAGCAGTTACGATCGACACACCCTGGACACTGAAGCTTTCTTT. The chain couples TRBV6-5 to TRBJ1-1; D remains ambiguous. The germline V gene has CDR1 MNHEY and CDR2 SVGAGI. V shed 2 bases and J shed 3 bases, with 16 bases lying between them. The CDR3 covers 16 residues.

The genes are TRBV29-1 and TRBJ2-2; weak D call: TRBD2 (5 bases). V lost 5 bases and J 1 base, leaving 14 bases between the germline ends. This CDR3 is built from 15 residues. Per germline, CDR1 SQVTM and CDR2 ANQGSEA. CDR3 coding DNA: TGCAGCGTTATTTCGGGGTTGGGGAACACCGGGGAGCTGTTTTTT. This translates into CSVISGLGNTGELFF.

This chain links TRBV6-5 with TRBJ1-5; TRBD1 might be the D (6 bases). The germline V gene encodes CDR1 MNHEY and CDR2 SVGAGI. V was shortened by 4 bases and J by 7 bases, with 20 bases between the two germline ends. The length of the CDR3 is 16 residues. In nucleotides, the CDR3 is TGTGCCAGCAGTTCCACGGCCCTCAGGGGCGGACAGCCCCAGCATTTT. This gives the protein CASSSTALRGGQPQHF.

The chain couples TRBV5-6 to TRBJ1-2; TRBD1 aligns across 11 bases. Germline V gives CDR1 SGHDT, CDR2 YYEEEE. The trim removed 0 bases at V and 6 bases at J, leaving 4 bases unmatched. This CDR3 has 15 amino acids. Written as DNA, the CDR3 is TGTGCCAGCAGCTTGGTAGGGACAGGGGGACATGGCTACACCTTC. It codes for CASSLVGTGGHGYTF.

This sequence joins TRBV19 and TRBJ2-7; TRBD1 might be the D (5 bases). The germline CDR1 and CDR2 sequences are LNHDA and SQIVND (reference sequence). V was pared by 5 bases and J by 6 bases, with 17 bases between. The CDR3 contains 14 residues. CDR3 amino acids: CASSPGYLGAEQYF. The CDR3 DNA follows: TGTGCCAGTAGTCCAGGGTACCTTGGGGCCGAGCAGTACTTC. The variable domain in full, with the rest retrieved from reference TRBV19 and TRBJ2-7, is DGGITQSPKYLFRKEGQNVTLSCEQNLNHDAMYWYRQDPGQGLRLIYYSQIVNDFQKGDIAEGYSVSREKKESFPLTVTSAQKNPTAFYLCASSPGYLGAEQYFGPGTRLTVT.

The chain couples TRBV19 to TRBJ1-4, with D unresolved. Germline V gene lookup returns CDR1 LNHDA and CDR2 SQIVND (reference sequence). The CDR3 consists of 12 residues. V was cut by 3 bases and J by 14 bases, with 13 bases left in between. CDR3 residues: CASSIGLAGLFF. CDR3 sequence (DNA): TGTGCCAGTAGTATCGGTTTAGCGGGGCTGTTTTTT.

This clone was picked up one time. The chain links TRBV19 to TRBJ1-1, with a weak D call TRBD1 (6 bases). Between the trimmed V and J ends, which lost 3 bases and 5 bases, there was a span of 13 bases. Looked up from germline, CDR1 is LNHDA and CDR2 is SQIVND (reference sequence). The CDR3 sequence is 14 residues long. CDR3 amino acids: CASSISYRETEAFF. The CDR3 coding sequence is TGTGCCAGTAGTATTTCGTACAGGGAGACTGAAGCTTTCTTT.

The chain has TRBV27 and TRBJ2-4; 9 nucleotides match TRBD2. The CDR3 contains 17 residues. The ends lost 4 bases at V and 3 bases at J; junction bases unmatched: 10. Germline CDR1 reads MNHEY; CDR2 reads SMNVEV (reference sequence). This CDR3 is CASSSMGASGNKNIQYF. As DNA, the CDR3 is TGTGCCAGCAGTTCCATGGGGGCTAGCGGGAACAAAAACATTCAGTACTTC.

This sequence joins TRBV9 and TRBJ2-3; D gene uncertain. Deletions cut 3 bases from V and 3 bases from J, with 17 bases between. This CDR3 has 16 residues. Germline V gene lookup returns CDR1 SGDLS and CDR2 YYNGEE. The CDR3 DNA sequence: TGTGCCAGCAGCGCCGACCCACCTATCGGGACAGATACGCAGTATTTT. Its translation: CASSADPPIGTDTQYF.

This clone has a single count. The V and J genes are TRBV2 and TRBJ2-5, with TRBD1 matching over 9 bases. CDR3 length: 14 amino acids. With 6 bases clipped from V and 6 bases from J, the junction kept 8 bases outside the gene matches. The germline V gene encodes CDR1 SNHLY and CDR2 FYNNEI. The CDR3 sequence: CASSTGGAKQTQYF. The CDR3 region has the DNA TGTGCCAGCAGCACAGGGGGCGCGAAGCAGACCCAGTACTTC.

V is TRBV9 and J is TRBJ1-1; TRBD1 is a possible D gene (6 bases). The CDR3 spans 12 residues. The V end was cut by 3 bases, the J end by 11 bases, with 14 bases between. Germline-derived CDR1 and CDR2 are SGDLS and YYNGEE. The CDR3 here is CASSATMGAAFF. In DNA, the CDR3 is TGTGCCAGCAGCGCTACAATGGGGGCGGCTTTCTTT.

The chain has TRBV18 and TRBJ1-1; TRBD1 matches 9 bases. The CDR3 length is 15 residues. CDR1 and CDR2 (germline): KGHSH, LQKENI. V dropped 3 bases and J dropped 5; count of bases not matched to a gene: 7. The CDR3 DNA reads TGTGCCAGCTCACCGGGACAGGGAAGGGCGACTGAAGCTTTCTTT. Protein: CASSPGQGRATEAFF. Complete variable domain (other parts from reference TRBV18 and TRBJ1-1): NAGVMQNPRHLVRRRGQEARLRCSPMKGHSHVYWYRQLPEEGLKFMVYLQKENIIDESGMPKERFSAEFPKEGPSILRIQQVVRGDSAAYFCASSPGQGRATEAFFGQGTRLTVV.